This T cell receptor (beta chain) was observed in a study of regulatory T cells in long-lasting Graves disease. Study results and limitations: Whereas new patients shared about 980 public clonotypes, persistent patients shared more, at a few thousand. TRBV28, TRBJ1-2 and TRBJ2-5 were favored in persistent disease.

Through Arm-PCR of CDR3 regions and iRepertoire HTBI primers, TCR beta libraries were built. TCRdb re-called the multiplex PCR reads with MiXCR, one entry per CDR3 protein. The table lists some 490,000 distinct CDR3 sequences, approximately 12% of them singletons. The sample holds many counts of this clonotype. The antigen is undetermined. Between the trimmed V and J ends, which lost 4 bases and 3 bases, there was a span of 13 bases. The CDR3 length is 15 residues. Germline CDR1 MNHEY, CDR2 SVGEGT. Time point described: newly diagnosed GD, antithyroid drugs for less than 3 months. PBMC RNA served as the TCR library source. These records were also assigned to another study, of T cells in Graves' hyperthyroidism and ophthalmopathy. That investigation notes: TCR CDR3 underwent first-round RT-PCR with the HTBI primer set.

Material: peripheral blood mononuclear cells (PBMCs), obtained at new diagnosis, from a patient treated with antithyroid drugs. The clonotype comes from a woman in her twenties or thirties with Graves disease. The chain is built from TRBV6-2 or TRBV6-3 and TRBJ2-1; perhaps TRBD2 as D (6 bases). CDR3 coding DNA: TGTGCCAGCAGTTCACCGGGAGAGGACTACAATGAGCAGTTCTTC. Amino acid sequence: CASSSPGEDYNEQFF.